This entry is about one T cell receptor (beta chain). This entry is derived from a study of regulatory T cells in long-lasting Graves disease. This CDR3 contains 17 residues. Germline V gives CDR1 LNHDA, CDR2 SQIVND (reference sequence). The V and J ends lost 4 bases and 1 base, in that order; junction bases with no gene match: 10. According to the study, TCR beta libraries were built with iRepertoire HTBI primers and CDR3-region Arm-PCR. TCRdb re-analysed the multiplex PCR reads in MiXCR, keeping a single row per CDR3 protein. The sample shows around 460,000 distinct CDR3 sequences, approximately 22% of them seen only once. Sample time point: persistent/refractory GD, antithyroid drugs over 5 years with positive TRAb. The TCR library used RNA extracted from PBMCs.

The chain uses TRBV19 and TRBJ1-5, with 7 bases fitting TRBD1. The sequencing used peripheral blood mononuclear cells (PBMCs), collected when the disease was refractory, from a patient treated with antithyroid drugs. The source of this sequence is a female donor with Graves disease. CDR3 sequence: CASSNGVGGFSNQPQHF. The CDR3 DNA reads TGTGCCAGTAGTAACGGGGTAGGGGGCTTCAGCAATCAGCCCCAGCATTTT.